This T cell receptor (beta chain) stems from a study of shared clonotypes between healthy human individuals. Study observations and caveats: It was expected that sequencing depth would affect clonotype sharing among donors.

V lost 4 bases to trimming and J lost 4 bases; unmatched junction nucleotides: 6. This CDR3 has 15 residues. The germline V gene encodes CDR1 SGHRS and CDR2 YFSETQ. On this clone itself: The antigen is not known.

Clones were read by immunoSEQ multiplex PCR, and TCRdb kept only the in-frame ones, dropping some. The sample lists about 1.1 million clones, about 80% seen once, with 0.89% in the top ten. The chain carries TRBV5-1 and TRBJ1-4; TRBD1 matches at 8 bases. The receptor comes from a young man in good health. Some clones in this sample may be carry-over from other donors' samples. Sequencing was performed on memory CD4+ T cells from PBMCs. The sample's subset: CD45RA-negative fraction. The CDR3: CASSAQGGINEKLFF. DNA of the CDR3: TGCGCCAGCAGCGCACAGGGGGGGATTAATGAAAAACTGTTTTTT.